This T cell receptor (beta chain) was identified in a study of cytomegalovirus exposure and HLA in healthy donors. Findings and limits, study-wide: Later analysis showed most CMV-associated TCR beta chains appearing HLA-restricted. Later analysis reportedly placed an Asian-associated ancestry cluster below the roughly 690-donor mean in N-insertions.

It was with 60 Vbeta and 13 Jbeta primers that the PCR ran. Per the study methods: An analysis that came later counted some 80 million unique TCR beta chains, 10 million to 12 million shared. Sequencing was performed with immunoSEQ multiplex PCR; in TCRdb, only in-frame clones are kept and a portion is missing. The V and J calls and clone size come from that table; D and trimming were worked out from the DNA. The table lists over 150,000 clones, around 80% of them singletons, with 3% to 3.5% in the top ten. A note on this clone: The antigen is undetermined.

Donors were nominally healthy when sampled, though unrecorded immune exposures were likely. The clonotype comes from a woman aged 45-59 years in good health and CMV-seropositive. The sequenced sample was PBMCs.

The CDR3 region is CASSINYSYGYTF. In DNA, the CDR3 is TGTGCCAGTAGTATTAATTACAGCTATGGCTACACCTTC. The chain recombines TRBV19 with TRBJ1-2; D is unresolved. Germline values: CDR1 LNHDA, CDR2 SQIVND (reference sequence). CDR3 length: 13 amino acids. V was trimmed by 3 bases and J by 4 bases, leaving 9 bases between them.